These 8 T cell receptor beta chains were sequenced from one sample in a study of cytomegalovirus exposure and HLA in healthy donors. PCR employed 60 Vbeta and 13 Jbeta primers. Sequencing was performed with immunoSEQ multiplex PCR; in TCRdb, only in-frame clones are kept and a portion is missing. The sample has over 150,000 clones; around 80% are singletons. Sequenced: PBMCs. The origin of the receptors is a human donor in good health.

This chain joins TRBV2 and TRBJ2-1; 11 nucleotides align to TRBD2. Trimming removed 3 bases from V and 5 bases from J; junction bases left unmatched: 6. This CDR3 is 16 amino acids long. Germline V gene data show CDR1 as SNHLY and CDR2 as FYNNEI. This CDR3 reads CASSDRLAGGHNEQFF. The DNA for the CDR3 is TGTGCCAGCAGTGATAGGCTAGCGGGGGGTCACAATGAGCAGTTCTTC.

This clone has just a few counts. The chain uses TRBV25-1 and TRBJ2-5; no clear D. The CDR3 runs to 12 residues. Germline V lookup: CDR1 MGHDK, CDR2 SYGVNS. Trimming left V 6 bases short and J 0 bases short, with 5 bases between. The DNA for the CDR3 is TGTGCCAGCAGCGACTACCAAGAGACCCAGTACTTC. Protein sequence: CASSDYQETQYF.

The chain employs TRBV4-1 and TRBJ1-1, with a possible D match to TRBD1 (6 bases). The CDR3 length is 15 residues. The V end was cut by 0 bases, the J end by 2 bases, with 10 bases between. Germline CDR1 MGHRA, CDR2 YSYEKL. The CDR3 region is CASSQEVRGNTEAFF. CDR3 sequence (DNA): TGCGCCAGCAGCCAAGAAGTCAGGGGTAACACTGAAGCTTTCTTT.

The V gene is TRBV7-2, the J gene TRBJ2-2; TRBD1 matches 12 bases. Trimming took 1 base from V and 6 from J; bases not matched to a gene: 3. Germline assignment: CDR1 SGHTA and CDR2 FQGNSA. The CDR3 totals 16 residues. CDR3 bases: TGTGCCAGCAGCTTAGGGGACAGGGGGCAGGCCGGGGAGCTGTTTTTT. Translation: CASSLGDRGQAGELFF.

The V and J genes are TRBV7-2 and TRBJ2-7, with 14 bases fitting TRBD2. The V segment lost 5 bases and the J segment 6 bases; nucleotides outside the gene matches: 9. Germline lookup yields CDR1 SGHTA and CDR2 FQGNSA. The CDR3 spans 16 residues. CDR3 residues: CASSPLGTSGGFEQYF. Written as DNA, the CDR3 is TGTGCCAGCAGCCCACTAGGGACTAGCGGGGGCTTCGAGCAGTACTTC.

V is TRBV5-6 and J is TRBJ2-3, with D perhaps matching TRBD2 (6 bases). V was pared by 0 bases and J by 0 bases, with 8 bases between. Germline V gene sequence: CDR1 SGHDT, CDR2 YYEEEE. The CDR3 extends over 15 amino acids. CDR3 nucleotide sequence: TGTGCCAGCAGCTTGGGGGGGGTTAGCACAGATACGCAGTATTTT. Its translation is CASSLGGVSTDTQYF. The full variable domain, rest sourced from reference TRBV5-6 and TRBJ2-3, is DAGVTQSPTHLIKTRGQQVTLRCSPKSGHDTVSWYQQALGQGPQFIFQYYEEEERQRGNFPDRFSGHQFPNYSSELNVNALLLGDSALYLCASSLGGVSTDTQYFGPGTRLTVL.

The chain carries TRBV4-1 and TRBJ1-6; unclear D gene. V was cut by 0 bases and J by 9 bases, with 12 bases left in between. The germline V gene encodes CDR1 MGHRA and CDR2 YSYEKL. The CDR3 is 15 amino acids. The CDR3, as DNA: TGCGCCAGCAGCCAAGAGGGGAGTGCGCCTTCACCCCTCCACTTT. Protein: CASSQEGSAPSPLHF.

This chain connects TRBV25-1 to TRBJ2-7; maybe TRBD2 (7 bases). Germline V gene sequence: CDR1 MGHDK, CDR2 SYGVNS. The ends were cut back, 4 bases at V and 2 bases at J, with 18 bases in the middle. The CDR3 is 16 residues long. The CDR3 loop is CASSALKGGRTYEQYF. The CDR3 DNA follows: TGTGCCAGCAGTGCGTTGAAGGGGGGGCGGACCTACGAGCAGTACTTC.